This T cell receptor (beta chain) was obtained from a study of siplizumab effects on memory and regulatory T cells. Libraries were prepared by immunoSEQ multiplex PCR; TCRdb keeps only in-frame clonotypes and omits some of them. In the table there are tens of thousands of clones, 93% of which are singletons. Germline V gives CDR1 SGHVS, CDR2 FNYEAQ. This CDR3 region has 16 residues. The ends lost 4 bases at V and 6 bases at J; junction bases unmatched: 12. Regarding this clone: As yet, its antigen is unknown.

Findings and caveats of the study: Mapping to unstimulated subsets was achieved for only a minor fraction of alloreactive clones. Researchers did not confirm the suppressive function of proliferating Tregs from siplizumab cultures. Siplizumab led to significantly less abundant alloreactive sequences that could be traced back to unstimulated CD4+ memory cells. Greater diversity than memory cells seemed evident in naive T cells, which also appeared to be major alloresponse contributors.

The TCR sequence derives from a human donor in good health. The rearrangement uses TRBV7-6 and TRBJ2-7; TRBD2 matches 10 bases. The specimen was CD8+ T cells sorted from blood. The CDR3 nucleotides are TGTGCCAGCAGCTATACTACCGGGACTAGCGTTACCGAGCAGTACTTC. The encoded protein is CASSYTTGTSVTEQYF.